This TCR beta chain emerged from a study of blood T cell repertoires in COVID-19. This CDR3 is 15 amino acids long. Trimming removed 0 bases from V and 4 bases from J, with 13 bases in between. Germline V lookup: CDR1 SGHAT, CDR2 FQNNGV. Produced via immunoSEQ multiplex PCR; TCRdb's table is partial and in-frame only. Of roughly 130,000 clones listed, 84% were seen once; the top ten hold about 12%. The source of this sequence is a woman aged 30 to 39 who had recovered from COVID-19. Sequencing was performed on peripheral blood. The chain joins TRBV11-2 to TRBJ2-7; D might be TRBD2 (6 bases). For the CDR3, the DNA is TGTGCCAGCAGCTTAGAGGACTACCTGTATTACGAGCAGTACTTC. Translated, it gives CASSLEDYLYYEQYF.